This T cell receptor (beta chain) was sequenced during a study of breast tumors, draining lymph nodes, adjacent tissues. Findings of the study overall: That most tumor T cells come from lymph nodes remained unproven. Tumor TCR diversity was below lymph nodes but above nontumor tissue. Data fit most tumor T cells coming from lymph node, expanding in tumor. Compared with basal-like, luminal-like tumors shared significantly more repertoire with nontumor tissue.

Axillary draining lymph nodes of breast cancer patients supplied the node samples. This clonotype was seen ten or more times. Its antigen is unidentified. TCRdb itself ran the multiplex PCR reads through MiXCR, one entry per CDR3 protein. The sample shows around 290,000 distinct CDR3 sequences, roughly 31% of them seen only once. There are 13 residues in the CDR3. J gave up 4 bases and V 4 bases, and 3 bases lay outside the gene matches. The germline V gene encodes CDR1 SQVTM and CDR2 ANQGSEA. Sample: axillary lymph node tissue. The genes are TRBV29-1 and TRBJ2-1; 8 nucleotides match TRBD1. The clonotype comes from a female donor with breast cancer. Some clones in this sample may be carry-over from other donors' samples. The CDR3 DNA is TGCAGCGTTGCGCGGACAGGGTACAATGAGCAGTTCTTC. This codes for CSVARTGYNEQFF.